The 13 T cell receptor beta chains presented below share a single source sample, sequenced in a study of OX40 agonist ivuxolimab in advanced cancers. The table came from immunoSEQ multiplex PCR; TCRdb's copy has only in-frame clones and leaves some out. This table holds about 68,000 clones, around 84% found once. The sample consisted of CD4+ or CD8+ T cells sorted from blood, taken in a trial of the OX40 agonist ivuxolimab. The receptors stem from an adult with an advanced solid tumor such as melanoma, head and neck, liver or kidney cancer.

The V and J genes are TRBV29-1 and TRBJ2-3; D gene uncertain. Trimming left V 0 bases short and J 0 bases short, with 10 bases between. Germline V lookup: CDR1 SQVTM, CDR2 ANQGSEA. The CDR3 runs 15 residues. The CDR3 spells CSVEDLEFSTDTQYF. The DNA for the CDR3 is TGCAGCGTTGAAGATCTGGAGTTTAGCACAGATACGCAGTATTTT.

The CDR3 sequence is CSAGQGAGELFF. The DNA for the CDR3 is TGCAGCGCAGGACAGGGGGCCGGGGAGCTGTTTTTT. The chain recombines TRBV29-1 with TRBJ2-2, with 10 bases identical to TRBD1. V gave up 7 bases and J gave up 6 bases; unmatched junction bases: 2. The CDR3 is made up of 12 amino acids. Germline V lookup: CDR1 SQVTM, CDR2 ANQGSEA.

V gene TRBV5-6 combines with J gene TRBJ2-5; D is perhaps TRBD1 (6 bases). The CDR3 loop spans 14 amino acids. Trimming removed 0 bases from V and 7 bases from J, with 13 bases in between. Germline CDR1 is SGHDT and CDR2 is YYEEEE. CDR3 loop: CASSLDPGEGTQYF. The CDR3 DNA follows: TGTGCCAGCAGCTTGGATCCAGGGGAAGGGACCCAGTACTTC.

The chain has TRBV19 and TRBJ2-5, with D possibly TRBD1 on 6 matching bases. V shed 4 bases and J shed 2 bases, with 11 bases lying between them. CDR3 length: 14 amino acids. Per the germline V gene, CDR1 is LNHDA and CDR2 is SQIVND (reference sequence). In DNA form, the CDR3 reads TGTGCCAGTAGTAAGGGGGATGAGCAAGAGACCCAGTACTTC. It yields the protein CASSKGDEQETQYF.

The chain carries TRBV7-9 and TRBJ2-5, with TRBD2 as a possible D gene (5 bases). In germline, CDR1 is SEHNR, CDR2 FQNEAQ (reference sequence). The CDR3 contains 13 residues. Trimming removed 3 bases from V and 3 bases from J, with 8 bases in between. CDR3 DNA: TGTGCCAGCAGCTTTTCCGGGGAAGAGACCCAGTACTTC. This gives the protein CASSFSGEETQYF.

This chain connects TRBV6-1 to TRBJ2-5; 11 nucleotides agree with TRBD2. The germline V gene has CDR1 MNHNS and CDR2 SASEGT. J was trimmed by 1 base and V by 7 bases; bases with no gene match: 2. This CDR3 spans 14 amino acids. CDR3 residues: CASKTSGGQETQYF. DNA for the CDR3: TGTGCCAGCAAAACTAGCGGGGGCCAAGAGACCCAGTACTTC.

CDR3 sequence: CAISSEQGVWYEQYF. The CDR3 DNA reads as TGTGCCATCAGCTCGGAACAGGGGGTCTGGTACGAGCAGTACTTC. V gene TRBV10-3 combines with J gene TRBJ2-7; 8 bases agree with TRBD1. This CDR3 comprises 15 residues. Germline CDR1 and CDR2: ENHRY and SYGVKD. V dropped 6 bases and J dropped 4; count of bases not matched to a gene: 11.

The V and J genes are TRBV6-5 and TRBJ2-1, with D possibly matching TRBD1 (7 bases). Germline V gene sequence: CDR1 MNHEY, CDR2 SVGAGI. This CDR3 is 15 amino acids long. Between the trimmed V and J ends, which lost 5 bases and 3 bases, there was a span of 14 bases. The CDR3 region has the DNA TGTGCCAGCAGTCGGAGTCAGGGGGGCTACAATGAGCAGTTCTTC. It specifies CASSRSQGGYNEQFF.

The rearrangement joins TRBV7-9 to TRBJ2-3; D gene unclear. From germline, CDR1 is SEHNR and CDR2 FQNEAQ (reference sequence). The CDR3 covers 15 residues. The V and J ends lost 2 bases and 2 bases respectively, with 11 bases between them. The CDR3 DNA reads TGTGCCAGCAGCTTACTCGGCTCGACCACAGATACGCAGTATTTT. As protein: CASSLLGSTTDTQYF. Looking up the rest from reference TRBV7-9 and TRBJ2-3 gives the full variable domain: DTGVSQNPRHKITKRGQNVTFRCDPISEHNRLYWYRQTLGQGPEFLTYFQNEAQLEKSRLLSDRFSAERPKGSFSTLEIQRTEQGDSAMYLCASSLLGSTTDTQYFGPGTRLTVL.

V usage is TRBV27 and J usage is TRBJ2-2, with D uncertain. CDR3 length equals 17 residues. The ends were cut back, 0 bases at V and 2 bases at J, with 13 bases in the middle. Germline V gene lookup returns CDR1 MNHEY and CDR2 SMNVEV (reference sequence). CDR3 coding DNA: TGTGCCAGCAGTTTATCTATTACCCCCCCTAACACCGGGGAGCTGTTTTTT. This sequence encodes CASSLSITPPNTGELFF.

The genes are TRBV5-4 and TRBJ1-2, with D unresolved. This CDR3 is 13 amino acids long. CDR1 SGHNT and CDR2 YYREEE come from the germline V gene (reference sequence). Trimming stripped 4 bases from V and 2 bases from J, with 9 bases between. CDR3 region: CASSQDGNYGYTF. The CDR3 region has the DNA TGTGCCAGCAGCCAGGACGGAAACTATGGCTACACCTTC.

The gene calls are TRBV14 and TRBJ2-5; D remains unclear. Per germline, CDR1 SGHDN and CDR2 FVKESK. CDR3 length: 12 amino acids. Trimming left V 3 bases short and J 2 bases short, with 4 bases between. The CDR3 protein is CASSHLQETQYF. For the CDR3, the DNA is TGTGCCAGCAGCCACCTTCAAGAGACCCAGTACTTC. The variable domain in full, completed from reference TRBV14 and TRBJ2-5, reads EAGVTQFPSHSVIEKGQTVTLRCDPISGHDNLYWYRRVMGKEIKFLLHFVKESKQDESGMPNNRFLAERTGGTYSTLKVQPAELEDSGVYFCASSHLQETQYFGPGTRLLVL.

The rearrangement uses TRBV30 and TRBJ1-2; D possibly corresponds to TRBD1 (5 bases). Germline CDR1 reads GTSNPN; CDR2 reads SVGIG (reference sequence). CDR3 size: 13 residues. V was cut by 3 bases and J by 3 bases, with 11 bases left in between. The CDR3 nucleotides are TGTGCCTGGAGCGGGGGTCGCGACTATGGCTACACCTTC. Translating gives CAWSGGRDYGYTF. Combining the CDR3 with reference TRBV30 and TRBJ1-2 gives the whole variable domain SQTIHQWPATLVQPVGSPLSLECTVEGTSNPNLYWYRQAAGRGLQLLFYSVGIGQISSEVPQNLSASRPQDRQFILSSKKLLLSDSGFYLCAWSGGRDYGYTFGSGTRLTVV.